This TCR beta chain comes out of a study of CD8+CD57+ T cells in acquired aplastic anemia. Investigators profiled TCR beta VDJ and CDR3 from genomic DNA template. TCRdb reanalysed the reads using MiXCR and keeps one entry per CDR3 protein. This table holds 400,000 to 500,000 distinct CDR3 sequences, around 72% found once. This clonotype originated in a human donor in good health, serving as a control. Input material: sorted CD4+, CD8+, or CD8+CD57+ T cells (not recorded which) from PBMCs.

The CDR3 here is CATSLPWTVEQYF. CDR3 in DNA: TGTGCCACCAGCCTGCCCTGGACAGTCGAGCAGTACTTC. J is TRBJ2-7 and V is TRBV15; the D gene is possibly TRBD1 (6 bases). From germline, CDR1 is LNHNV and CDR2 YYDKDF (reference sequence). The V end was cut by 5 bases, the J end by 6 bases, with 14 bases between. The CDR3 is 13 amino acids. The full variable domain, rest sourced from reference TRBV15 and TRBJ2-7, is DAMVIQNPRYQVTQFGKPVTLSCSQTLNHNVMYWYQQKSSQAPKLLFHYYDKDFNNEADTPDNFQSRRPNTSFCFLDIRSPGLGDTAMYLCATSLPWTVEQYFGPGTRLTVT.